The next 5 T cell receptor beta chains were all read from a single sample in a study of persistence of HIV-infected CD4 T cells. Sequencing used immunoSEQ version 4 in survey mode. TCRdb's table, derived via immunoSEQ multiplex PCR, lists solely in-frame clones and lacks some. The sample comprises roughly 60,000 clones, less than 85% of which are singletons, and around 1.7% rests with the top ten. The stimulus was an HIV-1 Gag 15-mer peptide pool, about 1 ug/peptide/mL. Sorted nonresponding memory CD4+ T cells were CD40L-negative, CD69-negative, CD45RO-high. No antigen is known for these receptors. Sequenced material: CD4+ T cells sorted from PBMCs after roughly 20-hour stimulation, taken from a patient who received antiretroviral therapy. The receptors stem from an adult man with HIV who was CMV-seropositive.

The chain is built from TRBV5-1 and TRBJ1-1; the D is unclear. Germline V gene lookup returns CDR1 SGHRS and CDR2 YFSETQ. The CDR3 sequence is 14 residues long. V lost 1 base to trimming and J lost 1 base, with 8 bases between them. The CDR3 here is CASSLITSNTEAFF. For the CDR3, the DNA is TGCGCCAGCAGCTTGATCACTTCGAACACTGAAGCTTTCTTT. The variable domain in full, completed from reference TRBV5-1 and TRBJ1-1, reads KAGVTQTPRYLIKTRGQQVTLSCSPISGHRSVSWYQQTPGQGLQFLFEYFSETQRNKGNFPGRFSGRQFSNSRSEMNVSTLELGDSALYLCASSLITSNTEAFFGQGTRLTVV.

The V gene is TRBV9, the J gene TRBJ1-2; D is unclear. This CDR3 has 15 amino acids. Per the germline V gene, CDR1 is SGDLS and CDR2 is YYNGEE. V lost 3 bases and J lost 6, with 18 bases in between. DNA of the CDR3: TGTGCCAGCAGCGGTACCTACTCCTCTCATCATGGCTACACCTTC. As protein: CASSGTYSSHHGYTF.

The chain has TRBV7-9 and TRBJ2-3; D is ambiguous. This CDR3 spans 14 amino acids. Per the germline V gene, CDR1 is SEHNR and CDR2 is FQNEAQ (reference sequence). Between the trimmed V and J ends, which lost 6 bases and 3 bases, there was a span of 13 bases. CDR3: CASSRVLQTDTQYF. The DNA of the CDR3 is TGTGCCAGCAGTCGGGTGTTACAGACAGATACGCAGTATTTT.

The chain couples TRBV10-3 to TRBJ1-3; D is perhaps TRBD1 (5 bases). Germline-derived CDR1 and CDR2 are ENHRY and SYGVKD. There are 13 residues in the CDR3. V lost 6 bases and J lost 2, with 8 bases in between. DNA of the CDR3: TGTGCCATCAGGGGGGGAACTGGAAACACCATATATTTT. It yields the protein CAIRGGTGNTIYF.

This chain connects TRBV7-2 to TRBJ1-2; 9 positions match TRBD1. CDR3 length: 13 amino acids. Germline CDR1 SGHTA, CDR2 FQGNSA. V shed 4 bases and J 13 bases; nucleotides not matched to a gene: 10. DNA of the CDR3: TGTGCCAGCAGCTCAACAGGGGGCGCAGGGTCCACCTTC. The encoded protein is CASSSTGGAGSTF.